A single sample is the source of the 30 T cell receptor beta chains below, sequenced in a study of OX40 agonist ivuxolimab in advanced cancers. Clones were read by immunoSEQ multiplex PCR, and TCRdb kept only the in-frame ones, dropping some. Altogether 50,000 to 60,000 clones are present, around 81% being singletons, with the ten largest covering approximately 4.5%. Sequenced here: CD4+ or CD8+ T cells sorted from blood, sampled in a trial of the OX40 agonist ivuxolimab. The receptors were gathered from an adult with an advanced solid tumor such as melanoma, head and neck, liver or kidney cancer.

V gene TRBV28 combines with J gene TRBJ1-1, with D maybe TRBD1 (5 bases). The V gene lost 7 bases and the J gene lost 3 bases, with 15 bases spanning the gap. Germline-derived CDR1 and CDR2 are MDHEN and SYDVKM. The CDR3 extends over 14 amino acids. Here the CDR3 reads CASTPGRGYTEAFF. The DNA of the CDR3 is TGTGCCAGCACCCCGGGGAGGGGATACACTGAAGCTTTCTTT.

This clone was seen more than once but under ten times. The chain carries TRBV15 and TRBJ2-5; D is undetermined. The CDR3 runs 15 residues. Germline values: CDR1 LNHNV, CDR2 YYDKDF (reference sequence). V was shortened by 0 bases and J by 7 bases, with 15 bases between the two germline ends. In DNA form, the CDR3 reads TGTGCCACCAGCAGAGATATATCCACCAGCTGGACCCAGTACTTC. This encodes CATSRDISTSWTQYF.

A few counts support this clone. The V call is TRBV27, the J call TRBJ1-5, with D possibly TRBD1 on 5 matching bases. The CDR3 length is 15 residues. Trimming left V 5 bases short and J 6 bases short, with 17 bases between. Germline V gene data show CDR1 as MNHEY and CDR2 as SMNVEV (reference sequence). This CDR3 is CASSRGQHRLQPQHF. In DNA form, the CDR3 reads TGTGCCAGCAGTAGGGGCCAACATCGGCTTCAGCCCCAGCATTTT.

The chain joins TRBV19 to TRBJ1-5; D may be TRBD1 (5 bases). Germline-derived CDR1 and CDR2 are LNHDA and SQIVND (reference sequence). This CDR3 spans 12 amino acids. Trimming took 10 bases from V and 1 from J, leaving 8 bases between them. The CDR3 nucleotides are TGTGCCACCTCAGGGAGCAATCAGCCCCAGCATTTT. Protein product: CATSGSNQPQHF.

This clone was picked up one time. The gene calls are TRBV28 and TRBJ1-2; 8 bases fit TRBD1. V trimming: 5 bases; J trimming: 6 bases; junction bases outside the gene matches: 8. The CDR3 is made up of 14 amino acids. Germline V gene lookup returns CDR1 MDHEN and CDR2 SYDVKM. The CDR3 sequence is CASSGRGRRNGYTF. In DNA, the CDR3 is TGTGCCAGCAGTGGCAGGGGGCGCAGGAATGGCTACACCTTC.

CDR3 region: CASSARATRETKNIQYF. CDR3 DNA: TGTGCCAGCAGCGCCCGGGCCACGAGAGAAACCAAAAACATTCAGTACTTC. This rearrangement joins TRBV7-9 to TRBJ2-4; no definite D call. The CDR3 spans 17 residues. Trimming pared 5 bases from V and 2 bases from J, leaving 19 bases between. Germline CDR1 reads SEHNR; CDR2 reads FQNEAQ (reference sequence).

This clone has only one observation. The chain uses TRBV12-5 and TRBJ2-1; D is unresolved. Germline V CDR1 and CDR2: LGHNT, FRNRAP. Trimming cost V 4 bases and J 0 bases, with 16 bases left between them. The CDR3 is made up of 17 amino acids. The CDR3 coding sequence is TGTGCTAGTGGTTCCGACCCAAGCATTAGCTCCTACAATGAGCAGTTCTTC. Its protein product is CASGSDPSISSYNEQFF.

CDR3 DNA: TGCGCCAGCAGCTTCTCCCTACAGAGCTCCTATAATTCACCCCTCCACTTT. Amino acid sequence: CASSFSLQSSYNSPLHF. The chain joins TRBV5-1 to TRBJ1-6; D is unresolved. Germline-derived CDR1 and CDR2 are SGHRS and YFSETQ. The CDR3 length is 17 residues. Trimming stripped 2 bases from V and 0 bases from J, with 12 bases between.

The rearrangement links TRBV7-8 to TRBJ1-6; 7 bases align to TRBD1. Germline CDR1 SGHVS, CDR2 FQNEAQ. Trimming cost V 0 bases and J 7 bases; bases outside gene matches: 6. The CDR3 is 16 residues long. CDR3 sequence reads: CASSLARQGSNSPLHF. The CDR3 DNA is TGTGCCAGCAGCTTAGCTAGACAGGGAAGCAATTCACCCCTCCACTTT.

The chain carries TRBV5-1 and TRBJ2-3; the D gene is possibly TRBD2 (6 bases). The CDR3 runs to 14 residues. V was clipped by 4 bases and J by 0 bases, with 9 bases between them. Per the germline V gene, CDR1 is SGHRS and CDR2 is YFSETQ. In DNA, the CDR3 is TGCGCCAGCAGCCCGGGGGACAGCACAGATACGCAGTATTTT. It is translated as CASSPGDSTDTQYF.

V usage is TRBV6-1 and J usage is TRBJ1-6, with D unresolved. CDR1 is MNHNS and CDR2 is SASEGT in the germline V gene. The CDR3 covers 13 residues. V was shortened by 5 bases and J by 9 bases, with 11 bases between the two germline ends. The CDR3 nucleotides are TGTGCCAGCAGTCCGCGGGATTCTTCACCCCTCCACTTT. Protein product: CASSPRDSSPLHF.

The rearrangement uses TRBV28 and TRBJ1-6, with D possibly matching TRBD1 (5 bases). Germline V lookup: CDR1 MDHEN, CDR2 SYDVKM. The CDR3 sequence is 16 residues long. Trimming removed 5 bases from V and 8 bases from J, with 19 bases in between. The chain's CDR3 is CASSPTSGLGDSPLHF. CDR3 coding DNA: TGTGCCAGCAGTCCCACGTCCGGCTTGGGGGATTCACCCCTCCACTTT.

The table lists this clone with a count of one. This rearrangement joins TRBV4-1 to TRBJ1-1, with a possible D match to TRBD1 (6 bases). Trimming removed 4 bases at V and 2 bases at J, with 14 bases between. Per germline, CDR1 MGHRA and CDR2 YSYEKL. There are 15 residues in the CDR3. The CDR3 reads CASSRGGGGNTEAFF. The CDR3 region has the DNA TGCGCCAGCAGCCGGGGCGGAGGGGGTAACACTGAAGCTTTCTTT.

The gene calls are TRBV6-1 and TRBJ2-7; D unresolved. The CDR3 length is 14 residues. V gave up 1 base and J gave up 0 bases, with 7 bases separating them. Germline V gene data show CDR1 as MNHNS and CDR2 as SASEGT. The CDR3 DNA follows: TGTGCCAGCAGTGAAGAGGGCGACTCCTACGAGCAGTACTTC. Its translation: CASSEEGDSYEQYF.

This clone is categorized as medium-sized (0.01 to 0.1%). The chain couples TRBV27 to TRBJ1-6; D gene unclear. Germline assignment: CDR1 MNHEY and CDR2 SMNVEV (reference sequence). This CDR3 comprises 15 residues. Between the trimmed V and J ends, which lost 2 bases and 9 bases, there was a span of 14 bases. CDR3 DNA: TGTGCCAGCAGTTTAGGCAGCTATTTTGGTTCACCCCTCCACTTT. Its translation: CASSLGSYFGSPLHF.

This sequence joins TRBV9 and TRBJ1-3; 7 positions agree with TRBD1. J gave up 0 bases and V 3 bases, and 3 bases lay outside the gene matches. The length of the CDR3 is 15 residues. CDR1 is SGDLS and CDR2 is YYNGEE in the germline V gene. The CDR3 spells CASSGRGNSGNTIYF. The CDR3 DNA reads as TGTGCCAGCAGCGGCAGGGGGAACTCTGGAAACACCATATATTTT.

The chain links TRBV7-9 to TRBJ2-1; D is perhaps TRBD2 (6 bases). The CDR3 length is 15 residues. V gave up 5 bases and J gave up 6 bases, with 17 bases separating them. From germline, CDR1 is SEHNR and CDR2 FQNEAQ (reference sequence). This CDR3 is CASSPTGLGTNEQFF. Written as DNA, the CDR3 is TGTGCCAGCAGCCCCACGGGACTGGGGACCAATGAGCAGTTCTTC.

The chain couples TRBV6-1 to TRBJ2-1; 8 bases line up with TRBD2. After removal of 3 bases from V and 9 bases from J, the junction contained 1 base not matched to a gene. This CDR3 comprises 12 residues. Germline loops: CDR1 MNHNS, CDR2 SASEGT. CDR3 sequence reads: CASSDAGGEQFF. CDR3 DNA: TGTGCCAGCAGTGACGCGGGGGGTGAGCAGTTCTTC.

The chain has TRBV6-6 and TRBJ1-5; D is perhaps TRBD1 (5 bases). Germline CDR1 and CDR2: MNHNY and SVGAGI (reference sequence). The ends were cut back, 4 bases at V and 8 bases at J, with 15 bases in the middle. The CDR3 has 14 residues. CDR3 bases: TGTGCCAGCAGTTTCGGGCAGGAAGGGGAGCCCCAGCATTTT. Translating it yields CASSFGQEGEPQHF.

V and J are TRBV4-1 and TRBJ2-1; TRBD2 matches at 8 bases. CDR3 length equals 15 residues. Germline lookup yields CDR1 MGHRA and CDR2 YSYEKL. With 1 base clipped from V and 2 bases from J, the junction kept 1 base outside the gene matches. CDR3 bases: TGCGCCAGCAGCCAAGCGGGAGGGCCCTACAATGAGCAGTTCTTC. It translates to CASSQAGGPYNEQFF.

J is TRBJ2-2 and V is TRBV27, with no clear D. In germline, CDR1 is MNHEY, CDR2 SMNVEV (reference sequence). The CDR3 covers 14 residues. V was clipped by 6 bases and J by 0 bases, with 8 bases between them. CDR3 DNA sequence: TGTGCCAGCAGGGGTAGCCCGAACACCGGGGAGCTGTTTTTT. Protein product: CASRGSPNTGELFF.

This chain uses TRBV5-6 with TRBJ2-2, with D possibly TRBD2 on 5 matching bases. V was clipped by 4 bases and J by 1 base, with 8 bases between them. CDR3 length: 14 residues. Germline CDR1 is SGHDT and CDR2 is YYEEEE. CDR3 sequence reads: CASSTGLNTGELFF. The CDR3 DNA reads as TGTGCCAGCAGCACGGGGTTGAACACCGGGGAGCTGTTTTTT.

The CDR3 loop reads CAPAARGVGQPQHF. For the CDR3, the DNA is TGTGCCCCAGCAGCGAGGGGGGTAGGTCAGCCCCAGCATTTT. The chain links TRBV6-4 to TRBJ1-5; D may be TRBD1 (6 bases). V lost 11 bases and J lost 6, with 20 bases in between. CDR1 and CDR2 from the germline V gene are MRHNA and SNTAGT. CDR3 size: 14 residues.

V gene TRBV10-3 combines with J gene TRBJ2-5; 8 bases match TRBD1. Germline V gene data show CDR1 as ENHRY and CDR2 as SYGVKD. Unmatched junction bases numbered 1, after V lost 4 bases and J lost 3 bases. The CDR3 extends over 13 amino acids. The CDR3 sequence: CAISGQGKETQYF. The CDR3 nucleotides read TGTGCCATCAGTGGACAGGGGAAAGAGACCCAGTACTTC.

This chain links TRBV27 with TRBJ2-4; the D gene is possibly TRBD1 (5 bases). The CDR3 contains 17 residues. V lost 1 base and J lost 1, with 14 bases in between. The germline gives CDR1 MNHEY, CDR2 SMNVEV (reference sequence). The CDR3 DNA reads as TGTGCCAGCAGTTTATTAGGTACAGGTGGGGCCAAAAACATTCAGTACTTC. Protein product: CASSLLGTGGAKNIQYF.

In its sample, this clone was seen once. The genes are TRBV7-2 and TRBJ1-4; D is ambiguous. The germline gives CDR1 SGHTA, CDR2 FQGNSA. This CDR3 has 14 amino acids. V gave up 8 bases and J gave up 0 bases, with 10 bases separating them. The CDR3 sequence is CASGDTATNEKLFF. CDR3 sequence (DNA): TGTGCCAGCGGTGATACTGCAACTAATGAAAAACTGTTTTTT.

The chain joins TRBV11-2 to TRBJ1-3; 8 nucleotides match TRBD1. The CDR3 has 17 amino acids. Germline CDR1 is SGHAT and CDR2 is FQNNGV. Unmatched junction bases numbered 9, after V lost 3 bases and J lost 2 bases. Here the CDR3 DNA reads TGTGCCAGCAGCTTCGACCGGACAGGGAGTACTGGAAACACCATATATTTT. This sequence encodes CASSFDRTGSTGNTIYF.

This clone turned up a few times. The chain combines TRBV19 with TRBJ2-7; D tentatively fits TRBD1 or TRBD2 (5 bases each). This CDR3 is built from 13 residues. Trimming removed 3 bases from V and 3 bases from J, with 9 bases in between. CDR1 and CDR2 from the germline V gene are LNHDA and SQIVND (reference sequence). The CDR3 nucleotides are TGTGCCAGTAGTATCAGGGAGAGCTACGAGCAGTACTTC. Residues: CASSIRESYEQYF.

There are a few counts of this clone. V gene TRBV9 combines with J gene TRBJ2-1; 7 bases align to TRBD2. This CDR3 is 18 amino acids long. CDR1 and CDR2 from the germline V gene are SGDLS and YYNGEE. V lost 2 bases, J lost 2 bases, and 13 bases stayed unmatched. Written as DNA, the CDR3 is TGTGCCAGCAGCGTCGAGGGAGCGGGGCTAGTTACCTACAATGAGCAGTTCTTC. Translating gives CASSVEGAGLVTYNEQFF.

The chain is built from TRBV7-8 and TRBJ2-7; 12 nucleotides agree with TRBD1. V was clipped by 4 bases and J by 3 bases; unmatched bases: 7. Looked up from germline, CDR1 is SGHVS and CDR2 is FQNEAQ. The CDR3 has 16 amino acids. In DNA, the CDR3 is TGTGCCAGCAGCTACCCCGGGACAGGGGGCAACTACGAGCAGTACTTC. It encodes CASSYPGTGGNYEQYF. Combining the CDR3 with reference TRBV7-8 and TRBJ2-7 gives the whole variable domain GAGVSQSPRYKVAKRGQDVALRCDPISGHVSLFWYQQALGQGPEFLTYFQNEAQLDKSGLPSDRFFAERPEGSVSTLKIQRTQQEDSAVYLCASSYPGTGGNYEQYFGPGTRLTVT.